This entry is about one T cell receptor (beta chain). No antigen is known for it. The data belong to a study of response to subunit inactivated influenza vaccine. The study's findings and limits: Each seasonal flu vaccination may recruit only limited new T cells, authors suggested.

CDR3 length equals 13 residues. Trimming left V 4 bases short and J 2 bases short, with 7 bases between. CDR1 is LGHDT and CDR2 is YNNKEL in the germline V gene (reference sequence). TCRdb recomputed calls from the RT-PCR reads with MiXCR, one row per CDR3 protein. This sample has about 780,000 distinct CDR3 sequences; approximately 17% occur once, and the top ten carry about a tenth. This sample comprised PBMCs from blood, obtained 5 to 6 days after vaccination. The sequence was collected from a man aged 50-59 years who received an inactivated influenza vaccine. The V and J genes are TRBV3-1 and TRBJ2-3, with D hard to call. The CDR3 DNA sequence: TGTGCCAGCAGCCCTATGCTCACAGATACGCAGTATTTT. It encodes CASSPMLTDTQYF.